Listed below are T cell receptor beta chains from one sample, sequenced in a study of cytomegalovirus exposure and HLA in healthy donors. Some clones are missing from TCRdb's copy, which holds only in-frame ones; the method was immunoSEQ multiplex PCR. Here the sample spans approximately 100,000 clones, more than 70% being singletons. Sequencing used PBMCs. Every receptor here comes from a woman aged 40 to 50 in good health and CMV-seronegative. The CDR3 runs from the conserved cysteine through the conserved F or W. A D gene is named only where the DNA matches it firmly. For some rows the clone size is stated as once, few or many, or as a class when expanded; others skip it.

v_call	j_call	clone_size	d_call	cdr3_length	cdr3_aa	cdr3_nt
TRBV30	TRBJ2-7	once	TRBD2	13	CAWGRDPPYEQYF	TGTGCCTGGGGGAGGGATCCCCCCTACGAGCAGTACTTC
TRBV6-1	TRBJ2-5	.	.	13	CASSAGLQETQYF	TGTGCCAGCAGTGCGGGACTCCAAGAGACCCAGTACTTC
TRBV6-4	TRBJ2-7	many	.	13	CAGVPAPAYEQYF	TGTGCCGGAGTACCAGCACCAGCCTACGAGCAGTACTTC
TRBV25-1	TRBJ1-3	.	TRBD1	15	CASSRSTGSGNTIYF	TGTGCCAGCAGCCGCTCGACAGGGTCTGGAAACACCATATATTTT
TRBV29-1	TRBJ1-2	.	TRBD1	14	CSAEIRPGQGYYTF	TGCAGCGCTGAGATAAGACCGGGACAGGGATACTACACCTTC
TRBV15	TRBJ2-7	.	.	15	CATSRDPRAENEQYF	TGTGCCACCAGCAGAGATCCCAGGGCAGAAAACGAGCAGTACTTC
TRBV6-5	TRBJ2-5	.	.	13	CASSAPRVETQYF	TGTGCCAGCAGTGCCCCCAGGGTGGAGACCCAGTACTTC
TRBV18	TRBJ2-1	.	.	13	CASSPPLRNEQFF	TGTGCCAGCTCACCACCTCTGCGGAATGAGCAGTTCTTC
TRBV9	TRBJ2-2	.	TRBD1	15	CASNRQGKNTGELFF	TGTGCCAGCAACCGACAGGGGAAGAACACCGGGGAGCTGTTTTTT
TRBV7-3	TRBJ1-1	.	.	15	CASSLGRGMNTEAFF	TGTGCCAGCAGCTTAGGAAGGGGGATGAACACTGAAGCTTTCTTT
TRBV4-3	TRBJ1-6	.	TRBD1	16	CASSQYRTGSNSPLHF	TGCGCCAGCAGCCAATATAGGACAGGGAGTAATTCACCCCTCCACTTT
TRBV7-2	TRBJ1-1	.	.	14	CASSSYREDTEAFF	TGTGCCAGCAGCTCATACAGGGAAGACACTGAAGCTTTCTTT
TRBV19	TRBJ1-5	.	.	16	CASSAAGANSNQPQHF	TGTGCCAGTAGTGCCGCGGGGGCCAATAGCAATCAGCCCCAGCATTTT
TRBV28	TRBJ1-6	.	.	14	CASSPPPANSPLHF	TGTGCCAGCAGTCCCCCGCCAGCGAATTCACCCCTCCACTTT
TRBV11-2	TRBJ2-5	.	.	13	CASSTGPGETQYF	TGTGCCAGCAGTACAGGCCCAGGAGAGACCCAGTACTTC
TRBV4-3	TRBJ1-6	.	.	16	CASSQGAGAGNSPLHF	TGCGCCAGCAGCCAAGGGGCGGGGGCCGGGAATTCACCCCTCCACTTT